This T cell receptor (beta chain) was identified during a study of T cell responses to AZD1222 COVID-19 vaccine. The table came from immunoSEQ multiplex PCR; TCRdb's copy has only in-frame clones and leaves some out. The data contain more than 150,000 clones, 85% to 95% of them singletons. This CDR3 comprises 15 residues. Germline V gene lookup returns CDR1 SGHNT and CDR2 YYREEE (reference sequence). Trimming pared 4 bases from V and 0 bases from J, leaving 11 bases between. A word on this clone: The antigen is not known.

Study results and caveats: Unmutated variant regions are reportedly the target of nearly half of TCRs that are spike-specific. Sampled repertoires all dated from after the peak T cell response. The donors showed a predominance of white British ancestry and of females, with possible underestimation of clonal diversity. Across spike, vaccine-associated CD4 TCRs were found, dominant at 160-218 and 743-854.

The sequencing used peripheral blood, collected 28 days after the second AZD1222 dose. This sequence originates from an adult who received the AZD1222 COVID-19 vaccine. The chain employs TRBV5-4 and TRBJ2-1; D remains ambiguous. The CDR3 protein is CASSPTASSYNEQFF. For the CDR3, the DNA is TGTGCCAGCAGCCCAACTGCGAGCTCCTACAATGAGCAGTTCTTC.